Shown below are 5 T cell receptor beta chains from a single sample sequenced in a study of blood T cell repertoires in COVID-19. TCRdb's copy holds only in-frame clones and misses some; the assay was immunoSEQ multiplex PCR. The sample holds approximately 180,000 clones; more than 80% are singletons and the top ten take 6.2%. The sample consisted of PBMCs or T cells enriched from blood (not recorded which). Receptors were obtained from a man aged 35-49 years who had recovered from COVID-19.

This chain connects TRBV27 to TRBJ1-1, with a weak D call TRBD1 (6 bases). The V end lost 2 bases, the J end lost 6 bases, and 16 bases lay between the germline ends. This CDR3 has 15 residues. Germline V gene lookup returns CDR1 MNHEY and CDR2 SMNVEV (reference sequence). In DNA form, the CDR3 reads TGTGCCAGCAGTTTAGGATGGGGGGGGCACGCTGAAGCTTTCTTT. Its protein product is CASSLGWGGHAEAFF.

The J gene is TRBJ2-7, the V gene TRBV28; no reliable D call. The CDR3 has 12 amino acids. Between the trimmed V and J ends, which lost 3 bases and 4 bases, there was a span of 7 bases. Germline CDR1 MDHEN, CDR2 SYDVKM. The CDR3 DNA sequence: TGTGCCAGCAGTTTTTCGTTTTACGAGCAGTACTTC. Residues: CASSFSFYEQYF.

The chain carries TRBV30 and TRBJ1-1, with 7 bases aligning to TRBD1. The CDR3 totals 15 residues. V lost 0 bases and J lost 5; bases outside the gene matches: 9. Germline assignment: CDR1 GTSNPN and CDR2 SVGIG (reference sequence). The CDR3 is CAWSVMLTGPTEAFF. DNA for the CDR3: TGTGCCTGGAGTGTAATGTTGACAGGGCCAACTGAAGCTTTCTTT.

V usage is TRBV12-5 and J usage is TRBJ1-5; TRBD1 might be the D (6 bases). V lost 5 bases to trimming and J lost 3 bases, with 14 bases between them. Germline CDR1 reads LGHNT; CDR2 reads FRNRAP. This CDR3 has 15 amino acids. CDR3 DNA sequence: TGTGCTAGTGGTCTTGGGGGGGCGTCCAATCAGCCCCAGCATTTT. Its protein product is CASGLGGASNQPQHF.

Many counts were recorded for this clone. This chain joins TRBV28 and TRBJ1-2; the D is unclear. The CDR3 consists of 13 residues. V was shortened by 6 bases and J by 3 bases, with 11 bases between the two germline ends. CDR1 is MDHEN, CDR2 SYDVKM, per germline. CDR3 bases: TGTGCCAGCAGCCCCCAGATGTACTATGGCTACACCTTC. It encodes CASSPQMYYGYTF.